A selection of T cell receptor beta chains follows, all from one sample in a study of T cell responses to AZD1222 COVID-19 vaccine. Sequencing was performed with immunoSEQ multiplex PCR; in TCRdb, only in-frame clones are kept and a portion is missing. Of approximately 94,000 clones in the sample, around nine tenths were seen once. This sample comprised peripheral blood, obtained on day 0 of AZD1222 vaccination. Receptors originate from an adult in good health. Both conserved end residues are part of each CDR3. A D gene is named only where the DNA matches it firmly.

d_call v_call cdr3_aa
- TRBV19 CASSISEFTSNEQFF
TRBD1 TRBV28 CASSSHYRGTEAFF
- TRBV6-2/TRBV6-3 CATIPPGTNAGELFF
- TRBV29-1 CSVEVGTRDTQYF
- TRBV5-8 CASSFDYNSPLHF
- TRBV5-1 CASSLIRGTDTQYF
TRBD1 TRBV5-1 CASSTQGSQETQYF
- TRBV3-1/TRBV3-2 CASTNRNTIYF
- TRBV6-5 CASSKPGGSYEQYF
- TRBV12-3/TRBV12-4 CASTSLHSGELFF
TRBD2 TRBV7-2 CASSLPGLAYNEQFF
- TRBV5-1 CASSLAGERGGYEQYF
TRBD1 TRBV9 CASSPSGTGDQPQHF
TRBD1 TRBV6-1 CASSSRTGVKGYTF
- TRBV7-2 CASSFRDGQETQYF
- TRBV4-1 CASSPPQDATNEKLFF
TRBD1 TRBV19 CASRRNRGRSQPQHF